This T cell receptor (beta chain) was identified in a study of shared clonotypes between healthy human individuals. About the study: A couple of women and a few men aged 18 to 49 made up the donors.

The sorted-subset replicate PCRs were given 200 ng DNA, which is roughly 30,000 T cell genomes. Assay used: immunoSEQ multiplex PCR; TCRdb lists only in-frame clones, some missing. The sample records over 2 million clones, about nine tenths being singletons. From germline, CDR1 is KGHSH and CDR2 LQKENI. CDR3 size: 14 residues. With 8 bases clipped from V and 6 bases from J, the junction kept 7 bases outside the gene matches. The chain uses TRBV18 and TRBJ1-5; 10 bases are shared with TRBD1. The clonotype comes from a man younger than 30 in good health. Some clones in this sample may be carry-over from other donors' samples. Material: naive CD4+ T cells from PBMCs. Stated subset: CD45RA+ positively selected. The CDR3 region is CASTSGTGVQPQHF. The CDR3 DNA reads TGTGCCAGCACCTCCGGGACAGGGGTTCAGCCCCAGCATTTT.